This TCR beta chain was captured in a study of T cell responses to AZD1222 COVID-19 vaccine. Here immunoSEQ multiplex PCR was the method, and the copy in TCRdb shows in-frame clones only, minus some. The table includes about 150,000 clones, almost 95% detected once. CDR3 length: 12 amino acids. CDR1 is LNHDA and CDR2 is SQIVND in the germline V gene (reference sequence). Trimming removed 8 bases from V and 8 bases from J, with 12 bases in between. Points on this clone: Its antigen is not known.

Study conclusions and caveats: At study baseline, merely more than 5 AZD1222 recipients were seropositive. Across spike, vaccine-associated CD4 TCRs were found, dominant at 160-218 and 743-854.

The TCR originated in an adult in good health. The sequencing used peripheral blood, collected on day 0 of AZD1222 vaccination. The V gene is TRBV19, the J gene TRBJ1-4, with TRBD1 as a possible D gene (5 bases). The CDR3 reads CASGGASEKLFF. In DNA, the CDR3 is TGTGCCAGTGGCGGGGCTTCCGAAAAACTGTTTTTT.